This TCR beta chain emerged from a study of Graves' ophthalmopathy and Graves' hyperthyroidism. Included hyperthyroidism patients were aged 18 to 65 and newly diagnosed (under 2 months' duration). Patients with other autoimmune diseases, uncontrolled infections, pregnancy or lactation were excluded. Clinical symptoms, serum thyroxine, TRAb, thyroid ultrasound and orbital computed tomography formed the basis of diagnosis. J lost 0 bases, V lost 3 bases, and 9 bases had no gene match. The CDR3 totals 18 residues. The germline CDR1 and CDR2 sequences are DFQATT and SNEGSKA (reference sequence). This clonotype was seen many times. RNA transcripts served as template for amplifying TCR beta CDR3 sequences. First-round RT-PCR employed HTBI primers, with a second-round multiplex PCR after it. TCRdb called the multiplex PCR reads again in MiXCR, with one record for every CDR3 protein. The sample includes around 1.1 million distinct CDR3 sequences, less than 45% of them seen just once.

The source of this sequence is an adult man with Graves' hyperthyroidism. V usage is TRBV20-1 and J usage is TRBJ2-6; TRBD1 matches at 9 bases. The sample was peripheral blood or thyroid tissue (not recorded which). The CDR3 DNA sequence: TGCAGTGCTAGGGGGAGGGTGGACAGGGGCTCTGGGGCCAACGTCCTGACTTTC. It codes for CSARGRVDRGSGANVLTF.